This T cell receptor (beta chain) was found in a study of shared clonotypes between healthy human individuals. Naive CD8 isolation took CD45RO-negative cells positively selected for CCR7 and excluded terminally differentiated effector memory CD45RA+ cells. To note about this clone: Its antigen remains unknown.

In the original processing: ImmunoSEQ output lacked quality scores and full-length reads, limiting matched filtering. Assay used: immunoSEQ multiplex PCR; TCRdb lists only in-frame clones, some missing. The D gene and trimming were derived from the DNA, and the V and J assignments and clone size from that table. The sample yields under 1 million clones, 80% to 95% seen once. Overall study findings and caveats: The four-donor shared clonotypes exceeded non-shared clonotypes in generation probability, with non-shared ones scoring lower.

Specimen: naive CD8+ T cells sorted from blood. The source is a man in his thirties or forties in good health.

The CDR3 loop reads CASSYTPAGASYEQYF. CDR3 nucleotide sequence: TGTGCCAGCAGTTACACCCCGGCAGGCGCTTCCTACGAGCAGTACTTC. The chain combines TRBV6-5 with TRBJ2-7; no clear D. With 2 bases removed from V and 1 base from J, the gap between germline ends came to 15 bases. CDR3 length equals 16 residues. Germline V CDR1 and CDR2: MNHEY, SVGAGI.